This TCR beta chain appears in the sequencing data of a study of early T cells in non-severe SARS-CoV-2 infection. Study-level findings and limits: VDJdb matching, biased toward anti-spike CD8 responses, missed private and CD4 specificities.

Germline V CDR1 and CDR2: MNHNY, SVGAGI (reference sequence). The length of the CDR3 is 15 residues. Unique molecular identifiers (one per individual cDNA molecule) were attached. TCRdb recomputed calls from the 5' RACE reads with MiXCR, one row per CDR3 protein. This sample has under 60,000 distinct CDR3 sequences, with approximately 13% found just once. This clonotype was detected only once. Its target is unknown. A read error is possible here, since a much larger clone lies one base away. This sequence joins TRBV6-6 and TRBJ2-1; TRBD2 might be the D (6 bases). This receptor was identified in an adult who was a healthcare worker with PCR-confirmed SARS-CoV-2 infection or an uninfected control (not recorded which). Sequencing was performed on whole blood. CDR3 protein: CASSYSAGPYNEQLF. The CDR3 bases are TGTGCCAGCAGTTACTCGGCGGGACCCTACAATGAGCAGCTCTTC.